This is a list of T cell receptor beta chains from one sample in a study of human T cells and chemical hapten exposure. Each CDR3 protein gets one entry after TCRdb re-called the RACE reads with MiXCR. Of a few hundred thousand distinct CDR3 sequences in the sample, nearly 6.5% were seen once. Here the sequenced sample was whole blood, taken in connection with sensitization to the hapten diphenylcyclopropenone (DPC). The receptors come from a woman under 30 with alopecia areata. Some clones in this sample may be carry-over from other donors' samples. The CDR3 runs from the conserved cysteine through the conserved F or W. The order of the fields is V gene, clone size, D gene, CDR3 length, J gene, CDR3 protein, CDR3 DNA. A D gene is named only where the DNA matches it firmly. Only some rows state a clone size, as once, few, many or a class for expanded clones.

TRBV7-2,few,-,15,TRBJ2-5,CASSLAPSIGETQYF,TGTGCCAGCAGCTTAGCACCCTCCATCGGGGAGACCCAGTACTTC
TRBV20-1,-,-,13,TRBJ1-1,CRPDNRGNTEAFF,TGCAGGCCAGACAATCGCGGGAACACTGAAGCTTTCTTT
TRBV7-9,-,TRBD2,19,TRBJ2-1,CASSPGLAGGVLLDNEQFF,TGTGCCAGCAGCCCGGGACTAGCGGGCGGCGTCCTCCTAGACAATGAGCAGTTCTTC
TRBV7-6,many,-,13,TRBJ1-1,CASSSTKQGQAFF,TGTGCCAGCAGCTCGACCAAACAGGGACAAGCTTTCTTT
TRBV4-2,-,TRBD1,18,TRBJ1-4,CASSQDPGIQGAGEKLFF,TGTGCCAGCAGCCAAGATCCGGGGATACAGGGGGCGGGTGAAAAACTGTTTTTT
TRBV5-1,many,TRBD2,16,TRBJ2-3,CASSLSGGGAVDTQYF,TGCGCCAGCAGCTTGTCTGGCGGGGGGGCCGTAGATACGCAGTATTTT
TRBV4-3,many,-,14,TRBJ2-1,CASSQDLTNNEQFF,TGCGCCAGCAGCCAAGATCTTACTAACAATGAGCAGTTCTTC
TRBV10-3,-,TRBD1,15,TRBJ1-3,CAISADGQGRNTIYF,TGTGCCATCAGTGCCGATGGACAGGGACGAAACACCATATATTTT
TRBV29-1,-,TRBD2,15,TRBJ2-3,CSVEYLAGSSDTQYF,TGCAGCGTTGAGTATTTAGCGGGGTCATCAGATACGCAGTATTTT
TRBV20-1,-,TRBD1,13,TRBJ2-7,CSAGQGDRYEQYF,TGCAGTGCGGGACAGGGGGATCGCTACGAGCAGTACTTC
TRBV6-2/TRBV6-3,few,-,18,TRBJ2-6,CASSYSVFTFSGANVLTF,TGTGCCAGCAGTTACTCGGTATTTACGTTCTCTGGGGCCAACGTCCTGACTTTC
TRBV29-1,-,-,16,TRBJ1-4,CSVEDQADATNEKLFF,TGCAGCGTTGAAGATCAGGCGGATGCAACTAATGAAAAACTGTTTTTT
TRBV7-6,many,-,15,TRBJ2-3,CASSLGASGTDTQYF,TGTGCCAGCAGCTTAGGGGCTAGCGGCACAGATACGCAGTATTTT
TRBV7-9,few,TRBD1,19,TRBJ1-6,CASSLRLGTATGSNSPLHF,TGTGCCAGCAGCTTACGCCTTGGGACAGCTACTGGTAGTAATTCACCCCTCCACTTT
TRBV7-8,many,-,17,TRBJ2-2,CASSSRGRASNTGELFF,TGTGCCAGCAGTTCAAGAGGCAGGGCCTCGAACACCGGGGAGCTGTTTTTT
TRBV14,few,-,12,TRBJ2-1,CASSESSQGQFF,TGTGCCAGCAGCGAAAGCTCGCAGGGTCAGTTCTTC
TRBV5-1,many,TRBD1,14,TRBJ2-3,CASSFGTATDTQYF,TGCGCCAGCAGCTTCGGGACAGCCACAGATACGCAGTATTTT
TRBV5-1,-,-,13,TRBJ1-1,CASSLAAGSEAFF,TGCGCCAGCAGCTTGGCTGCGGGGTCCGAAGCTTTCTTT
TRBV6-6,-,-,15,TRBJ2-7,CASSHTRTLSYEQYF,TGTGCCAGCAGCCATACGCGGACACTCTCCTACGAGCAGTACTTC
TRBV6-5,few,-,10,TRBJ2-5,CASSPRVRDF,TGTGCCAGCAGTCCTCGTGTTAGGGACTTC